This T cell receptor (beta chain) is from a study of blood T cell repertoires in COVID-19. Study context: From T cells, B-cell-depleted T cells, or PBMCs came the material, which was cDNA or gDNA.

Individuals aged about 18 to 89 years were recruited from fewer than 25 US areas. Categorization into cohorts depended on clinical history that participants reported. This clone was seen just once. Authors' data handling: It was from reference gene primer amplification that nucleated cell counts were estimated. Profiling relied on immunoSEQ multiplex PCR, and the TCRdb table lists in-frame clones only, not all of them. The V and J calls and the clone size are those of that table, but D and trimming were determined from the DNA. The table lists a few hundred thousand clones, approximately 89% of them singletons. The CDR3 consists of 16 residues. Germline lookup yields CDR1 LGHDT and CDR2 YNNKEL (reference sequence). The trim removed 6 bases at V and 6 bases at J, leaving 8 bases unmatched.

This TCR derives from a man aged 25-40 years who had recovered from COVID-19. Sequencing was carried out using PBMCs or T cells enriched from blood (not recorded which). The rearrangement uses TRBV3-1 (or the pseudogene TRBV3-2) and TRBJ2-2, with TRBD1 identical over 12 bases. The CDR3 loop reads CASSKGTGGNAGELFF. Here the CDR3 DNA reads TGTGCCAGCAGTAAAGGGACAGGGGGCAACGCCGGGGAGCTGTTTTTT.